These 9 T cell receptor beta chains share one sample of origin, sequenced in a study of T cells in Graves' hyperthyroidism and ophthalmopathy. TCR beta CDR3 regions were amplified from RNA. A set of HTBI primers served as the primers for a first-round RT-PCR of the TCR CDR3. TCRdb called the multiplex PCR reads again in MiXCR, with one record for every CDR3 protein. The data contain approximately 420,000 distinct CDR3 sequences, around 13% of them seen just once; the ten biggest clones take up 5.3%. Sequenced input: blood. These receptor sequences come from a woman between 18 and 29 years old with Graves' hyperthyroidism.

The CDR3 protein is CASSYSRASGSYEQYF. In DNA, the CDR3 is TGTGCCAGCAGTTACTCGCGCGCTAGCGGATCCTACGAGCAGTACTTC. This chain connects TRBV6-5 to TRBJ2-7; 7 nucleotides align to TRBD2. V lost 0 bases, J lost 1 base, and 6 bases stayed unmatched. The length of the CDR3 is 16 residues. The germline V gene encodes CDR1 MNHEY and CDR2 SVGAGI.

This clonotype was counted many times. The rearrangement links TRBV12-3 or TRBV12-4 to TRBJ2-1; 9 nucleotides line up with TRBD1. CDR3 size: 15 residues. The trim removed 6 bases at V and 8 bases at J, leaving 11 bases unmatched. The CDR3 DNA is TGTGCCAGCAGAATAATCCGGGACAGGGCGGATGAGCAGTTCTTC. Translating gives CASRIIRDRADEQFF.

This clonotype has only a few counts. The chain couples TRBV27 to TRBJ2-5, with D possibly matching TRBD1 (6 bases). The CDR3 is 14 amino acids. Per germline, CDR1 MNHEY and CDR2 SMNVEV (reference sequence). Trimming left V 5 bases short and J 9 bases short, with 19 bases between. The CDR3 loop is CASSPQDRTPSQYF. CDR3 bases: TGTGCCAGCAGTCCCCAAGACAGGACTCCTTCCCAGTACTTC.

This clonotype was counted at least ten times. The CDR3 sequence: CATSAGGATTEAFF. The CDR3 region has the DNA TGTGCCACCAGCGCAGGGGGCGCGACCACTGAAGCTTTCTTT. J is TRBJ1-1 and V is TRBV15; 8 bases match TRBD1. Germline V gene sequence: CDR1 LNHNV, CDR2 YYDKDF (reference sequence). The V gene end was trimmed by 5 bases and the J gene end by 4 bases; junction bases not matched to a gene: 6. The CDR3 covers 14 residues.

This clonotype was observed a handful of times. The chain is built from TRBV14 and TRBJ1-2, with 8 nucleotides matching TRBD1. Germline loops: CDR1 SGHDN, CDR2 FVKESK. This CDR3 contains 14 residues. Trimming at V came to 4 bases and at J to 4 bases, leaving 5 bases not matched to a gene. The CDR3 protein is CASSRGTGIYGYTF. Here the CDR3 DNA reads TGTGCCAGCAGCCGAGGGACAGGCATCTATGGCTACACCTTC. Filled out from reference TRBV14 and TRBJ1-2, the complete variable domain reads EAGVTQFPSHSVIEKGQTVTLRCDPISGHDNLYWYRRVMGKEIKFLLHFVKESKQDESGMPNNRFLAERTGGTYSTLKVQPAELEDSGVYFCASSRGTGIYGYTFGSGTRLTVV.

The J gene is TRBJ1-6, the V gene TRBV3-1, with no clear D. Germline lookup yields CDR1 LGHDT and CDR2 YNNKEL (reference sequence). V shed 5 bases and J shed 10 bases, with 12 bases lying between them. The CDR3 has 13 residues. In DNA, the CDR3 is TGTGCCAGCAGCGAAATCGAGGGCTCACCCCTCCACTTT. The encoded protein is CASSEIEGSPLHF.

This clonotype was counted between two and nine times. This chain links TRBV5-8 with TRBJ1-2, with 9 nucleotides matching TRBD1. The germline CDR1 and CDR2 sequences are SGHTS and YDEGEE. This CDR3 is 15 amino acids long. The J segment lost 3 bases and the V segment lost 7 bases, leaving 10 bases of the junction unmatched. The chain's CDR3 is CASVLGGQGHYGYTF. As DNA, the CDR3 is TGTGCCAGCGTCCTCGGGGGACAGGGACACTATGGCTACACCTTC.

In this sample, this clonotype turned up many times. CDR3 coding DNA: TGTGCCTTGTCAAGACAGGTCTTGAACACTGAAGCTTTCTTT. This gives the protein CALSRQVLNTEAFF. This chain links TRBV30 with TRBJ1-1; D is possibly TRBD1 (6 bases). V lost 7 bases and J lost 0, with 15 bases in between. The CDR3 length is 14 residues. Germline V gene lookup returns CDR1 GTSNPN and CDR2 SVGIG (reference sequence).

At least ten counts were recorded for this clonotype. The J gene is TRBJ2-5, the V gene TRBV4-3, with a tentative D call TRBD1 (5 bases). This CDR3 contains 15 residues. V was pared by 1 base and J by 2 bases, with 11 bases between. The germline V gene has CDR1 LGHNA and CDR2 YSLEER. CDR3 DNA: TGCGCCAGCAGCCAAGCTCCAGGGTGGCAAGAGACCCAGTACTTC. Translated: CASSQAPGWQETQYF.